The source of this T cell receptor (beta chain) is a study of shared clonotypes between healthy human individuals. As regards this clone: Its cognate antigen is unknown.

CD45RO-negative cells were positively selected for CCR7, leaving out terminally differentiated effector memory CD45RA+ cells. The CDR3 is 16 amino acids. Germline lookup yields CDR1 SGHAT and CDR2 FQNNGV. V was clipped by 1 base and J by 3 bases, with 16 bases between them. Findings of the study overall: Unshared clonotypes carried lower generation probabilities than those common to all four donors.

Only in-frame clones appear in the TCRdb table, and some are missing; sequencing was by immunoSEQ multiplex PCR. The table includes hundreds of thousands of clones, 90% to 95% detected once. Sequencing used naive CD8+ T cells sorted from blood. V gene TRBV11-2 combines with J gene TRBJ2-7; D might be TRBD2 (5 bases). The sequence derives from a man aged 25-40 years in good health. Here the CDR3 DNA reads TGTGCCAGCAGCTTAGGGATTTTAAGTAGCGACTACGAGCAGTACTTC. It codes for CASSLGILSSDYEQYF.